One sample yielded the 2 T cell receptor beta chains listed below, sequenced in a study of metastatic and nonmetastatic thyroid tumors (dated by TCRdb to 2019 to 2021). None of the patients had been given any treatment before thyroid surgery. The library relied on PCR. Sequencing was performed on an Illumina HiSeq 4000. TCRdb trimmed public reads at Q25 via fastp, called clones via MiXCR and kept in-frame beta chains. The sample includes 40,000 or so clones, with roughly a quarter observed a single time. In total, the top ten clones hold 8% to 10% of the sample. Sequenced sample: blood. The receptors come from a female donor with papillary thyroid cancer or a benign thyroid nodule (not recorded which). Some clones in this sample may be carry-over from other donors' samples.

Many counts were recorded for this clone. The chain joins TRBV6-2 or TRBV6-3 to TRBJ2-1; 16 bases align to TRBD2. The germline CDR1 and CDR2 sequences are MNHEY and SVGEGT. The CDR3 contains 22 residues. The ends lost 7 bases at V and 0 bases at J; junction bases unmatched: 18. The CDR3 loop reads CASTSGPGLAGGEWSSYNEQFF. In nucleotides, the CDR3 is TGTGCCAGCACCTCCGGACCGGGACTAGCGGGAGGGGAGTGGAGCTCCTACAATGAGCAGTTCTTC.

This clone was seen at least ten times. CDR3 bases: TGCGCCAGCAGCCAAGATTGGGGGACAGGAGTTTTTCATTTT. Its protein product is CASSQDWGTGVFHF. This chain uses TRBV4-1 with TRBJ1-5; 8 positions agree with TRBD1. J lost 16 bases, V lost 0 bases, and 11 bases had no gene match. Looked up from germline, CDR1 is MGHRA and CDR2 is YSYEKL. The CDR3 contains 14 residues.